This entry lists 6 T cell receptor beta chains sequenced from one sample in a study of cytomegalovirus exposure and HLA in healthy donors. With 60 Vbeta and 13 Jbeta primers, the PCR was carried out. Produced via immunoSEQ multiplex PCR; TCRdb's table is partial and in-frame only. The sample lists roughly 190,000 clones; roughly 77% were seen once. Sequencing was carried out using PBMCs. The origin of the receptors is a woman in her 50s in good health and CMV-seronegative.

The chain recombines TRBV28 with TRBJ2-2, with TRBD1 matching 7 bases. CDR1 and CDR2 (germline): MDHEN, SYDVKM. CDR3 length equals 14 residues. V lost 1 base and J lost 4; bases outside the gene matches: 0. The CDR3 loop is CASSLYRGTGELFF. CDR3 nucleotides: TGTGCCAGCAGTTTATACAGGGGCACCGGGGAGCTGTTTTTT.

The chain uses TRBV5-5 and TRBJ1-1; 8 nucleotides match TRBD1. This CDR3 contains 16 residues. Germline values: CDR1 SGHKS, CDR2 YYEKEE (reference sequence). Trimming cost V 2 bases and J 4 bases; bases outside gene matches: 10. The CDR3 DNA reads as TGTGCCAGCAGCTTAGGGGCAGGGGGCTCGGGCACTGAAGCTTTCTTT. Encoded protein: CASSLGAGGSGTEAFF.

This sequence joins TRBV7-9 and TRBJ2-1; 7 nucleotides agree with TRBD2. CDR1 SEHNR and CDR2 FQNEAQ come from the germline V gene (reference sequence). Trimming at V came to 7 bases and at J to 0 bases, leaving 9 bases not matched to a gene. This CDR3 is built from 16 residues. For the CDR3, the DNA is TGTGCCAGCACCCTCAGCGGGGTAAGCTCCTACAATGAGCAGTTCTTC. This translates into CASTLSGVSSYNEQFF.

V is TRBV5-1 and J is TRBJ2-7, with D perhaps TRBD2 (5 bases). The CDR3 runs to 13 residues. Deletions cut 3 bases from V and 4 bases from J, with 11 bases between. CDR1 and CDR2 from the germline V gene are SGHRS and YFSETQ. CDR3 loop: CASSSISAYEQYF. The CDR3 DNA sequence: TGCGCCAGCAGCTCTATTAGCGCATACGAGCAGTACTTC.

The chain carries TRBV6-5 and TRBJ1-5, with 7 nucleotides matching TRBD1. The CDR3 runs to 14 residues. CDR1 and CDR2 from the germline V gene are MNHEY and SVGAGI. V lost 6 bases to trimming and J lost 4 bases; unmatched junction nucleotides: 6. CDR3 DNA: TGTGCCAGCAGAGCCGGGACAGTAAATCAGCCCCAGCATTTT. This translates into CASRAGTVNQPQHF.

The chain is built from TRBV19 and TRBJ2-7, with unresolved D. Germline V gene sequence: CDR1 LNHDA, CDR2 SQIVND (reference sequence). CDR3 length: 15 amino acids. V dropped 9 bases and J dropped 7 bases, with 25 bases sitting between them. CDR3 nucleotide sequence: TGTGCCAGCTTCAACCCCGGTGGCCGAGACAAAGAGCAGTACTTC. This gives the protein CASFNPGGRDKEQYF.